This T cell receptor (beta chain) was identified in a study of neurological immune-mediated disorders. Study results and limitations: The study found no CDR3 amino acid sequences shared by expanded clones across subjects, suggesting private repertoires in all groups.

Trimming cost V 4 bases and J 4 bases; bases outside gene matches: 6. The CDR3 covers 15 residues. Germline loops: CDR1 MNHEY, CDR2 SMNVEV (reference sequence). A 10-nucleotide random UMI tagged transcripts in template-switch 5'RACE cDNA synthesis. From 15-18 subjects, every sequencing run obtained over 180 million TCR-beta sequences. TCRdb passed the 5' RACE reads through MiXCR, listing each CDR3 protein once. The repertoire holds 20,000 to 30,000 distinct CDR3 sequences, with 6.5% to 8.5% as singletons. This clonotype occurred many times. Its cognate antigen is unknown. Volunteers from a blood bank in Maryland, USA, made up the healthy controls.

The material sequenced was PBMCs. The chain uses TRBV27 and TRBJ2-5, with 10 positions matching TRBD2. The source of this sequence is a woman in her forties in good health. CDR3 amino acids: CASSYRASGRETQYF. DNA of the CDR3: TGTGCCAGCAGTTATCGGGCTAGCGGGAGAGAGACCCAGTACTTC.